Given below is one TCR beta chain in context. What it recognizes is unknown. This sample was taken from a study of somatic mutations in cytotoxic T cells in rheumatoid arthritis. V gave up 4 bases and J gave up 6 bases; unmatched junction bases: 7. Germline V gene data show CDR1 as SGDLS and CDR2 as YYNGEE. This CDR3 comprises 16 residues. Study results and caveats: Clonality of CD8+ cells rose with age in rheumatoid arthritis patients but not healthy controls. A slight TRBV07 underrepresentation in rheumatoid arthritis patients was reported without multiple-comparison adjustment.

The repertoire was sequenced with immunoSEQ multiplex PCR; TCRdb's copy has only in-frame clones and lacks some. The sample includes 15,000 or so clones, 65% to 85% of them seen just once. This clonotype was sampled from an adult with rheumatoid arthritis. Sample: CD8+ T cells sorted from blood. The chain combines TRBV9 with TRBJ2-2, with 12 bases that match TRBD2. CDR3 sequence reads: CASSHRTSGAAGELFF. CDR3 nucleotide sequence: TGTGCCAGCAGCCACCGGACTAGCGGGGCGGCCGGGGAGCTGTTTTTT.